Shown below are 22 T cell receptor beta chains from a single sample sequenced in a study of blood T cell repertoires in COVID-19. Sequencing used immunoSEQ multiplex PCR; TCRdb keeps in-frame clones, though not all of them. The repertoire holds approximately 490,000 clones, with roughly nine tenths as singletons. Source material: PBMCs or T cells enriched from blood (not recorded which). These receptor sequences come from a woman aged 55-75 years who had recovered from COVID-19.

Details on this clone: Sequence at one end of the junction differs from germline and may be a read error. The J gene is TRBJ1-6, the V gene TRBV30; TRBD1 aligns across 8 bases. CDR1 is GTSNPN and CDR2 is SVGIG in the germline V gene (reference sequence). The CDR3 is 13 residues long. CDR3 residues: CAWTGHGNSPLHF. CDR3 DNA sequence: TGTGCTTGGACAGGGCATGGTAATTCACCCCTCCACTTT.

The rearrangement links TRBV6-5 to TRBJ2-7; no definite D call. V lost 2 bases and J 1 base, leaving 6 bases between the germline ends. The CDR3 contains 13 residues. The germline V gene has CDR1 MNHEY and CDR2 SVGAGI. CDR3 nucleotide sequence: TGTGCCAGCAGTTACCAACTTTCCTACGAGCAGTACGTC. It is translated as CASSYQLSYEQYV.

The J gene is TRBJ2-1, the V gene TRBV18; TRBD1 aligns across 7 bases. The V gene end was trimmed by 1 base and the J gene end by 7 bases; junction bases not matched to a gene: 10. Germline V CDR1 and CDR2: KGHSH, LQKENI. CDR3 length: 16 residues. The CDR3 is CASSPQETGFGNEQFF. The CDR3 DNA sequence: TGTGCCAGCTCACCACAGGAGACAGGGTTCGGTAATGAGCAGTTCTTC.

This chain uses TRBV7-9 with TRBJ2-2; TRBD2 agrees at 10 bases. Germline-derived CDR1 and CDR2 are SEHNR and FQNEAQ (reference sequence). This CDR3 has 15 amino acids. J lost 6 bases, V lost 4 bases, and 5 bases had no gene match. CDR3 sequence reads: CASSSSGGASGELFF. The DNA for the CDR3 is TGTGCCAGCAGCTCCAGCGGGGGGGCGTCCGGGGAGCTGTTTTTT.

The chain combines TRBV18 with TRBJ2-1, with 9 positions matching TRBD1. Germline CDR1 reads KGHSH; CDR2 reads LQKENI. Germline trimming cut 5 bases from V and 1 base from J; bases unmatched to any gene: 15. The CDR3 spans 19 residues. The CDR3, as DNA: TGTGCCAGCTCATCCCGGGACAGGGTGGATAGGGAGTCCTACAATGAGCAGTTCTTC. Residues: CASSSRDRVDRESYNEQFF. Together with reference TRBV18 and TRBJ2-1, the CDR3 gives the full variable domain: NAGVMQNPRHLVRRRGQEARLRCSPMKGHSHVYWYRQLPEEGLKFMVYLQKENIIDESGMPKERFSAEFPKEGPSILRIQQVVRGDSAAYFCASSSRDRVDRESYNEQFFGPGTRLTVL.

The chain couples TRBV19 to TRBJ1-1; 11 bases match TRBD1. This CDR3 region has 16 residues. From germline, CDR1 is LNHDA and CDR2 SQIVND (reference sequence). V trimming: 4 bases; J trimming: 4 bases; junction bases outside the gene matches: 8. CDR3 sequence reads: CASSKGTGGVFTEAFF. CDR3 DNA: TGTGCCAGTAGTAAAGGGACAGGGGGGGTATTCACTGAAGCTTTCTTT.

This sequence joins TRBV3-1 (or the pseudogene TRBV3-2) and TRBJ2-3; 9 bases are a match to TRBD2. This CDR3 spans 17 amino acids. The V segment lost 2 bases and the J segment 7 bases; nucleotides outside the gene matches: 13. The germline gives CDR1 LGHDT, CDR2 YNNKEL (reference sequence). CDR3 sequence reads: CASSQYLAGNEIYTQYF. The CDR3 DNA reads TGTGCCAGCAGCCAATACCTAGCGGGGAACGAGATTTATACGCAGTATTTT.

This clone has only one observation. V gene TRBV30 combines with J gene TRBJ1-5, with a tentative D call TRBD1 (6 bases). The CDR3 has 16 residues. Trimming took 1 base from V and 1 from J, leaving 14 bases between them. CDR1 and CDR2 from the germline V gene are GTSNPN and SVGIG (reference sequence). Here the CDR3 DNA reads TGTGCCTGGAGTGCGACAGGAGCGATAAGCAATCAGCCCCAGCATTTT. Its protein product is CAWSATGAISNQPQHF.

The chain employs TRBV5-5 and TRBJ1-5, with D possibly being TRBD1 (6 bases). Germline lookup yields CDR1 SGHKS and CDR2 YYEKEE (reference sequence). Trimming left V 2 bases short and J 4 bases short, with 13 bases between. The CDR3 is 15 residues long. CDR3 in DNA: TGTGCCAGCAGCTTTGCCGGGACAACAAATCAGCCCCAGCATTTT. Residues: CASSFAGTTNQPQHF.

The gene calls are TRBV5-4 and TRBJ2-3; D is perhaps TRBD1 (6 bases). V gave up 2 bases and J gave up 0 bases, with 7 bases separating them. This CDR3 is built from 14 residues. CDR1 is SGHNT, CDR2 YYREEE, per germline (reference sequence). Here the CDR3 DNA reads TGTGCCAGCAGCTTAGGGGGTAGCACAGATACGCAGTATTTT. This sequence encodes CASSLGGSTDTQYF. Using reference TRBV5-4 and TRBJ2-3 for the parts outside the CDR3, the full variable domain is ETGVTQSPTHLIKTRGQQVTLRCSSQSGHNTVSWYQQALGQGPQFIFQYYREEENGRGNFPPRFSGLQFPNYSSELNVNALELDDSALYLCASSLGGSTDTQYFGPGTRLTVL.

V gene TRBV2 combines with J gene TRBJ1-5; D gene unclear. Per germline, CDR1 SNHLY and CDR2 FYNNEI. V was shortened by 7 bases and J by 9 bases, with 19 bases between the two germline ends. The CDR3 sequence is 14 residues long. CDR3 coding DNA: TGTGCCAGCAATAGCCGGTCTCAGCGGAGGCCCCAGCATTTT. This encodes CASNSRSQRRPQHF.

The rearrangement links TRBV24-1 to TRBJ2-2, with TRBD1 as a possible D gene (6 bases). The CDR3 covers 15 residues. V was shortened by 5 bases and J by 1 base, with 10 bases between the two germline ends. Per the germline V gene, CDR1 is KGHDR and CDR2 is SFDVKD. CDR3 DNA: TGTGCCACCAGTGGGGGGACACAGAACACCGGGGAGCTGTTTTTT. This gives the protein CATSGGTQNTGELFF.

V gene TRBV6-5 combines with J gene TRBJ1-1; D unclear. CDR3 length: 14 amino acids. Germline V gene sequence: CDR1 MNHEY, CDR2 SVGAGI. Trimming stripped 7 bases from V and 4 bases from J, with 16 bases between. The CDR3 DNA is TGTGCCAGCACCCGGGATGGGGTCAGCACTGAAGCTTTCTTT. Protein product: CASTRDGVSTEAFF.

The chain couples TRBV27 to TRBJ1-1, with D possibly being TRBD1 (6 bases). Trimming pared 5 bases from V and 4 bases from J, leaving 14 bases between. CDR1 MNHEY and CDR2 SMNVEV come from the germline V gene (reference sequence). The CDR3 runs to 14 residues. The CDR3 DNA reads TGTGCCAGCAGTAACAGGGTAGGGAGCACTGAAGCTTTCTTT. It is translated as CASSNRVGSTEAFF.

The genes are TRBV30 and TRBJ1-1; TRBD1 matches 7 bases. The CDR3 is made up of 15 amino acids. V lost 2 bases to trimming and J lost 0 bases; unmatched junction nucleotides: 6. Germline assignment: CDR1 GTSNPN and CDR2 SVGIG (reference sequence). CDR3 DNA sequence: TGTGCCTGGAGTCCCCCGACAGGGTTGAACACTGAAGCTTTCTTT. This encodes CAWSPPTGLNTEAFF.

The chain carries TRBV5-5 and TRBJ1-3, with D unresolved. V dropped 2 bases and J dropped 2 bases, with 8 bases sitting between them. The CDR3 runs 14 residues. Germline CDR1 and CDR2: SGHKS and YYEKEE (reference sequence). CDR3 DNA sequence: TGTGCCAGCAGCTTCCGGGAGACTGGAAACACCATATATTTT. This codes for CASSFRETGNTIYF.

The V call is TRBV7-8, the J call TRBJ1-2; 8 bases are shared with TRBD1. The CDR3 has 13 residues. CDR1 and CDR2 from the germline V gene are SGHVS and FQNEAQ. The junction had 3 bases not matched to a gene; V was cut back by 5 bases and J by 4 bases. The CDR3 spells CASSLGTGYGYTF. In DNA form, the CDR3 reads TGTGCCAGCAGCCTCGGGACAGGCTATGGCTACACCTTC.

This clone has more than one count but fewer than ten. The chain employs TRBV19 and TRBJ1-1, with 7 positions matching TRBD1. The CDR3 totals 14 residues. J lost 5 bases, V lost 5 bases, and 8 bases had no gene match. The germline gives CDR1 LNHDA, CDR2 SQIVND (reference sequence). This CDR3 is CASSFTTGVTEAFF. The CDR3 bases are TGTGCCAGTAGTTTTACTACAGGGGTTACTGAAGCTTTCTTT.

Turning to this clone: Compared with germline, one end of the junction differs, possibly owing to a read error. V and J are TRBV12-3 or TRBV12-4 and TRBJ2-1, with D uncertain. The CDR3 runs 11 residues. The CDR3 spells CASSPYSEQFF. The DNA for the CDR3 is TGTGCCAGCAGCCCGTACAGTGAGCAGTTCTTC.

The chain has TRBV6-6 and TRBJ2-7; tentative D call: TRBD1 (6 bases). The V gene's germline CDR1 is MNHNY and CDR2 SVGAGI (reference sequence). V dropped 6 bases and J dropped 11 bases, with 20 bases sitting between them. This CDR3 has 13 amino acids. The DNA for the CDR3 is TGTGCCAGCAGACCGAATCAGGGGATGGGGGAGTACGTC. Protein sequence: CASRPNQGMGEYV.

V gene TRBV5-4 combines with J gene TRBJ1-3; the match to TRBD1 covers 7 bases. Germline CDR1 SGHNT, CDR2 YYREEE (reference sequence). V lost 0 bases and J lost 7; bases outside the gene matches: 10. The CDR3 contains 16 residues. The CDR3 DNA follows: TGTGCCAGCAGCTTGGGCGGGCAGGGGGTTCGGAACACCATATATTTT. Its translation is CASSLGGQGVRNTIYF.

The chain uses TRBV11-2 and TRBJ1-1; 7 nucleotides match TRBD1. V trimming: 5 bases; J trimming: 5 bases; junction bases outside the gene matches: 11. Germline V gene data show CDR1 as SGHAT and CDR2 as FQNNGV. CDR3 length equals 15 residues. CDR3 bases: TGTGCCAGCAGCGAAGATCGACAGGGAAGGACTGAAGCTTTCTTT. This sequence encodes CASSEDRQGRTEAFF.